This paragraph covers one TCR beta chain sequence. Its antigen is unknown. Germline assignment: CDR1 LGHDT and CDR2 YNNKEL (reference sequence). V was cut by 5 bases and J by 1 base, with 11 bases left in between. The CDR3 is 14 residues long. These data are taken from a study of T cell responses to AZD1222 COVID-19 vaccine. General observations from the study: Rises in breadth and depth of Spike-specific TCRs came after two AZD1222 doses. CD4 TCRs linked to vaccination spanned spike, dominating at 160-218 and 743-854. At study baseline, merely six AZD1222 recipients were seropositive. Variant regions that are unmutated are reportedly the target of nearly half of spike-specific TCRs.

The assay was immunoSEQ multiplex PCR, and TCRdb's table has in-frame clones only and misses some. The sample consists of roughly 42,000 clones, about 78% of them appearing once. The receptor was isolated from an adult in good health. The chain is built from TRBV3-1 (or the pseudogene TRBV3-2) and TRBJ1-1; perhaps TRBD1 as D (5 bases). The sequencing used peripheral blood, collected on day 0 of AZD1222 vaccination. The CDR3 DNA reads TGTGCCAGCAGCTTCCAGACAGCGAACACTGAAGCTTTCTTT. Amino acids: CASSFQTANTEAFF.